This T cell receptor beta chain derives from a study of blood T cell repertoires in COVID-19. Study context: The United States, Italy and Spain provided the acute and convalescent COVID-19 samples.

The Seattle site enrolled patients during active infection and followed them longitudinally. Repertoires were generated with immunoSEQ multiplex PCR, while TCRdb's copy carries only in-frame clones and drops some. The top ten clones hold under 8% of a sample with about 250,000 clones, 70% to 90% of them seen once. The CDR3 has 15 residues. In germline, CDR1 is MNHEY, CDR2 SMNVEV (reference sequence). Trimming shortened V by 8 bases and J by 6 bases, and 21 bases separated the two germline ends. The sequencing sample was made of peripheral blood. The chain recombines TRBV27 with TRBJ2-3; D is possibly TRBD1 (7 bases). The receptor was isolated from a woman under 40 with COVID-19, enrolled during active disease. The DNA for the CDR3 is TGTGCCAGCGCCCGGGGGACAGTCTCCCCGGATACGCAGTATTTT. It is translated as CASARGTVSPDTQYF.